The rows below give T cell receptor beta chains drawn from one sample of a study of blood T cell repertoires in COVID-19. Measured with immunoSEQ multiplex PCR; TCRdb has only the in-frame clones, and not every one. The table has 200,000 to 250,000 clones, nearly 85% seen once. Sequencing input: peripheral blood. The receptor source for this set is a woman in her twenties or thirties with COVID-19, enrolled during active disease. The CDR3 runs from the conserved cysteine through the conserved F or W. A D gene is named only where the DNA matches it firmly. Expanded clones are given a class, and other clones once, few, many or no size at all.

size,V,D,J,CDR3,DNA
NA,TRBV9,TRBD1,TRBJ1-3,CASSEGDRAYTIYF,TGTGCCAGCAGCGAGGGGGACAGGGCATACACCATATATTTT
NA,TRBV3-1/TRBV3-2,TRBD2,TRBJ2-3,CASSHRGGIGLAAQYF,TGTGCCAGCAGCCACCGGGGGGGTATTGGCCTGGCTGCGCAGTATTTT
NA,TRBV5-5,NA,TRBJ1-3,CASSLAAGGDTIYF,TGTGCCAGCAGCTTGGCGGCCGGGGGGGACACCATATATTTT
NA,TRBV2,NA,TRBJ2-1,CASQGSYNEQFF,TGTGCCAGCCAGGGATCCTACAATGAGCAGTTCTTC
once,TRBV7-9,TRBD1,TRBJ2-2,CASPEDRQNTGELFF,TGTGCCAGCCCTGAGGACAGGCAGAACACCGGGGAGCTGTTTTTT
NA,TRBV19,NA,TRBJ1-4,CATQRRGSSEKLFF,TGTGCCACCCAACGGAGAGGGAGCAGTGAAAAACTGTTTTTT
NA,TRBV11-2,TRBD2,TRBJ2-3,CASSLRLGLVTDTQYF,TGTGCCAGCAGCCTCCGTTTGGGACTAGTAACAGATACGCAGTATTTT
NA,TRBV19,TRBD1,TRBJ1-6,CASSRTGGPDNSPLHF,TGTGCCAGTAGTCGGACAGGGGGACCTGATAATTCACCCCTCCACTTT
NA,TRBV30,NA,TRBJ2-2,CAWRGQLTGELFF,TGTGCCTGGAGGGGGCAGTTGACCGGGGAGCTGTTTTTT
NA,TRBV27,NA,TRBJ2-7,CASSPRGPPLSYEQYF,TGTGCCAGCAGCCCCAGGGGTCCTCCTTTGTCCTACGAGCAGTACTTC
NA,TRBV6-6,NA,TRBJ2-7,CASSSVGAGEQYF,TGTGCCAGCAGTAGCGTGGGGGCGGGCGAGCAGTACTTC
NA,TRBV15,NA,TRBJ2-1,CATSRDSLWSPGNEQFF,TGTGCCACCAGCAGAGACTCCCTTTGGTCCCCAGGCAATGAGCAGTTCTTC
NA,TRBV6-5,NA,TRBJ1-3,CASSYVSGNTIYF,TGTGCCAGCAGTTACGTATCTGGAAACACCATATATTTT
NA,TRBV7-2,NA,TRBJ2-1,CASSLELAEYNEQFF,TGTGCCAGCAGCTTAGAACTAGCCGAATACAATGAGCAGTTCTTC
NA,TRBV7-6,NA,TRBJ2-7,CASSLDREQYF,TGTGCCAGCAGCTTAGACAGGGAGCAGTACTTC
NA,TRBV3-1/TRBV3-2,NA,TRBJ2-7,CASSSWGQDYEQYF,TGTGCCAGCAGCTCCTGGGGCCAGGACTACGAGCAGTACTTC
NA,TRBV7-9,TRBD1,TRBJ1-6,CASSIQQGPGHNSPLHF,TGTGCCAGCAGCATACAACAGGGGCCGGGACACAATTCACCCCTCCACTTT
NA,TRBV6-6,NA,TRBJ1-5,CASSYRDSNQPQHF,TGTGCCAGCAGTTACCGGGACTCCAATCAGCCCCAGCATTTT
NA,TRBV12-3/TRBV12-4,NA,TRBJ1-1,CASSLMVRGGAFF,TGTGCCAGCAGTTTAATGGTCCGGGGGGGGGCTTTCTTT
NA,TRBV28,NA,TRBJ1-4,CASSLLTAGKMEKLFF,TGTGCCAGCAGTTTACTAACCGCGGGGAAAATGGAAAAACTGTTTTTT
NA,TRBV27,TRBD1,TRBJ1-2,CASSPGQHNYGYTF,TGTGCCAGCAGTCCGGGACAGCATAACTATGGCTACACCTTC
NA,TRBV6-1,NA,TRBJ1-6,CASSASPGAYNSPLHF,TGTGCCAGCAGTGCCTCTCCAGGGGCCTATAATTCACCCCTCCACTTT
NA,TRBV5-4,TRBD1,TRBJ1-2,CASSGTGSGYTF,TGTGCCAGCAGCGGGACAGGGAGCGGCTACACCTTC
NA,TRBV7-9,NA,TRBJ1-3,CASSAYREKNGNTIYF,TGTGCCAGCAGCGCCTACAGGGAGAAAAATGGAAACACCATATATTTT
NA,TRBV2,NA,TRBJ1-6,CASSPELTRNYYNSPLHF,TGTGCCAGCAGTCCCGAATTGACCCGAAACTATTATAATTCACCCCTCCACTTT
NA,TRBV6-1,NA,TRBJ1-1,CASSEFNRRGTEAFF,TGTGCCAGCAGTGAATTTAACAGGAGGGGCACTGAAGCTTTCTTT
NA,TRBV7-2,TRBD1,TRBJ1-2,CASSLSGTGTYGYTF,TGTGCCAGCAGTTTATCCGGGACAGGGACCTATGGCTACACCTTC
NA,TRBV27,TRBD2,TRBJ2-3,CASSSFPLAGGPTDTQYF,TGTGCCAGCAGTTCCTTCCCACTAGCGGGAGGGCCCACAGATACGCAGTATTTT
NA,TRBV6-5,TRBD1,TRBJ1-3,CASRQGTGNTIYF,TGTGCCAGCAGACAGGGGACTGGAAACACCATATATTTT
NA,TRBV29-1,TRBD2,TRBJ2-5,CSVRTSGETQYF,TGCAGCGTTAGGACTAGCGGAGAGACCCAGTACTTC
NA,TRBV27,NA,TRBJ2-5,CASSSPYTGGQETQYF,TGTGCCAGCAGTTCCCCTTATACCGGCGGCCAAGAGACCCAGTACTTC
NA,TRBV30,TRBD2,TRBJ2-3,CAWSLDLGGMGTDTQYF,TGTGCCTGGAGTCTCGATTTGGGGGGGATGGGCACAGATACGCAGTATTTT
NA,TRBV6-6,TRBD1,TRBJ1-1,CASRPRQGRAEAFF,TGTGCCAGCAGACCCAGACAGGGTCGGGCTGAAGCTTTCTTT
NA,TRBV7-9,TRBD1,TRBJ1-1,CASSQPDTGDGTEAFF,TGTGCCAGCAGCCAACCGGACACAGGGGATGGTACTGAAGCTTTCTTT
NA,TRBV2,NA,TRBJ2-1,CASPRKGVNEQFF,TGTGCCAGCCCTAGGAAGGGGGTAAATGAGCAGTTCTTC
NA,TRBV7-2,TRBD1,TRBJ2-6,CASSADRGYSGANVLTF,TGTGCCAGCAGCGCCGACAGGGGTTATTCTGGGGCCAACGTCCTGACTTTC
NA,TRBV9,TRBD1,TRBJ1-2,CASSAWDRGYHGYTF,TGTGCCAGCAGCGCCTGGGACAGGGGATACCATGGCTACACCTTC
NA,TRBV20-1,NA,TRBJ1-5,CSASSGQLNQPQHF,TGCAGTGCTAGTAGCGGACAGCTCAATCAGCCCCAGCATTTT
few,TRBV9,NA,TRBJ1-1,CASSAGQNTEAFF,TGTGCCAGCAGCGCGGGACAGAACACTGAAGCTTTCTTT
NA,TRBV19,TRBD1,TRBJ1-1,CASTARQGNTEAFF,TGTGCCAGTACCGCGAGACAGGGGAACACTGAAGCTTTCTTT
few,TRBV11-2,TRBD1,TRBJ1-2,CASSPDRGRLLDGYTF,TGTGCCAGCAGCCCGGACAGGGGGCGCCTGTTGGATGGCTACACCTTC
NA,TRBV18,TRBD1,TRBJ2-1,CASSPQTGGLSYNEQFF,TGTGCCAGCTCACCACAAACAGGGGGCTTATCCTACAATGAGCAGTTCTTC
NA,TRBV2,NA,TRBJ1-2,CASRSANYGYTF,TGTGCCAGCAGGTCGGCTAACTATGGCTACACCTTC
NA,TRBV7-9,TRBD2,TRBJ2-1,CASRESGSPYNEQFF,TGTGCCAGCAGAGAAAGCGGGAGCCCTTACAATGAGCAGTTCTTC
NA,TRBV24-1,TRBD1,TRBJ2-2,CATSDEGATGELFF,TGTGCCACCAGTGATGAGGGGGCAACCGGGGAGCTGTTTTTT
NA,TRBV11-3,TRBD1,TRBJ1-5,CASSACRTGGNQPQHF,TGTGCCAGCAGCGCCTGCAGGACAGGGGGCAATCAGCCCCAGCATTTT
NA,TRBV2,TRBD1,TRBJ1-2,CASSDRDRFYGYTF,TGTGCCAGCAGCGATAGGGACAGGTTCTATGGCTACACCTTC